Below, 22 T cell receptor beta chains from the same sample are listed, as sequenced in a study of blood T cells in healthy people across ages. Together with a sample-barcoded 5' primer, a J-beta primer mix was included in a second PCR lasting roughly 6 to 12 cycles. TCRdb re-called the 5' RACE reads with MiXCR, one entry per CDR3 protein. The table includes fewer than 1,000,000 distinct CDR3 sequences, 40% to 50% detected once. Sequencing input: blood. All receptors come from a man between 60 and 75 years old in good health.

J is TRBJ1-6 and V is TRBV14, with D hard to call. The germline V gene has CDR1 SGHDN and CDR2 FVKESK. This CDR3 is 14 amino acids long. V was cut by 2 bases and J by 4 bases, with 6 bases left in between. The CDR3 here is CASSQRQYNSPLHF. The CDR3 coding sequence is TGTGCCAGCAGCCAAAGACAATATAATTCACCCCTCCACTTT.

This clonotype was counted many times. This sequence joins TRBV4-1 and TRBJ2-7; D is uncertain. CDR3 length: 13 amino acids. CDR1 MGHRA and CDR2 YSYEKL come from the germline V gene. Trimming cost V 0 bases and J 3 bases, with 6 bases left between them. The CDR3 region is CASSQDRYYEQYF. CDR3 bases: TGCGCCAGCAGCCAAGATCGGTACTACGAGCAGTACTTC.

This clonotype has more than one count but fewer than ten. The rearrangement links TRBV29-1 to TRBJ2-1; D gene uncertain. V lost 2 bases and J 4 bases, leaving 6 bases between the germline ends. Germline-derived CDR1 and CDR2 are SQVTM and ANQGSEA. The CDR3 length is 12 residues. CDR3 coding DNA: TGCAGCGTTGAACTGGGGTACAATGAGCAGTTCTTC. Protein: CSVELGYNEQFF.

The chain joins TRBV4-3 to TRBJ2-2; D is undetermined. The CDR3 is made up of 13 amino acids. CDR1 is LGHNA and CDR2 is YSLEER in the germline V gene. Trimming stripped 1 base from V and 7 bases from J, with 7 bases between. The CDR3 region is CASSQGSLGELFF. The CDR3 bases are TGCGCCAGCAGCCAAGGGTCTCTCGGGGAGCTGTTTTTT.

The CDR3 spells CSARDRAGMHNEQFF. The CDR3 DNA follows: TGCAGTGCTAGAGATAGAGCGGGGATGCACAATGAGCAGTTCTTC. The gene calls are TRBV20-1 and TRBJ2-1; 7 nucleotides line up with TRBD2. Trimming cost V 0 bases and J 5 bases; bases outside gene matches: 7. Germline V lookup: CDR1 DFQATT, CDR2 SNEGSKA (reference sequence). The CDR3 contains 15 residues.

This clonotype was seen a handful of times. CDR3: CASSYSTGTEAFF. The CDR3 coding sequence is TGTGCCAGCAGTTACTCGACCGGCACTGAAGCTTTCTTT. The chain is built from TRBV6-2 or TRBV6-3 and TRBJ1-1; D gene uncertain. Germline V gene lookup returns CDR1 MNHEY and CDR2 SVGEGT. Trimming took 0 bases from V and 4 from J, leaving 6 bases between them. This CDR3 is 13 amino acids long.

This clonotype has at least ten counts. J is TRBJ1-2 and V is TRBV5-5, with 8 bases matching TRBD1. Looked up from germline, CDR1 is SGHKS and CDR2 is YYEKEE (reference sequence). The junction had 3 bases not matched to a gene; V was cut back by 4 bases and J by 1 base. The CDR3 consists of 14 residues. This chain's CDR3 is CASSTQGGNYGYTF. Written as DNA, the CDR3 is TGTGCCAGCAGCACACAGGGGGGTAACTATGGCTACACCTTC.

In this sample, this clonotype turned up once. The CDR3 DNA follows: TGTGCCAGCAGCCCCCATAGGCGGCAGGCCGAGCAGTACTTC. It specifies CASSPHRRQAEQYF. J is TRBJ2-4 and V is TRBV7-2; D is undetermined. The closer fit of TRBJ2-7 to the DNA end suggests the J call may be wrong. Germline V gene lookup returns CDR1 SGHTA and CDR2 FQGNSA. The CDR3 totals 14 residues.

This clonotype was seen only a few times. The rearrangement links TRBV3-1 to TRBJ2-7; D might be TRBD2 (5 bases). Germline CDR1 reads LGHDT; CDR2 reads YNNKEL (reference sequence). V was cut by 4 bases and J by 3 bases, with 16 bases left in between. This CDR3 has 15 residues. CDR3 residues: CASSPLPGSHYEQYF. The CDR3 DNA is TGTGCCAGCAGCCCACTGCCGGGATCGCACTACGAGCAGTACTTC.

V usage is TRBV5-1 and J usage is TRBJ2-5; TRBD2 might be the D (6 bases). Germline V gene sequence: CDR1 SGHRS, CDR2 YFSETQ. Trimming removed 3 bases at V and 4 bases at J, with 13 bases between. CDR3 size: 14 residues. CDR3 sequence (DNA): TGCGCCAGCAGCTATCGCGGGATCGGAGAGACCCAGTACTTC. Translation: CASSYRGIGETQYF.

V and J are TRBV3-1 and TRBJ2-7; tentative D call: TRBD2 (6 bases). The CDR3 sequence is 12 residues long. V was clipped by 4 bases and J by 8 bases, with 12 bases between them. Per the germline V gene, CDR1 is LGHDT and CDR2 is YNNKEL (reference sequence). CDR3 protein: CASSPDAGQQYF. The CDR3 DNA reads TGTGCCAGCAGCCCCGACGCGGGGCAGCAGTACTTC.

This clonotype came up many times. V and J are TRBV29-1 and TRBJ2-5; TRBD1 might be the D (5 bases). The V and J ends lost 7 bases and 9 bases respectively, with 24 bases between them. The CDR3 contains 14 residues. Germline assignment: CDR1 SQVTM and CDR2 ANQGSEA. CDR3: CSERVDISAGAQYF. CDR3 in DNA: TGCAGCGAGCGAGTGGACATATCGGCTGGGGCCCAGTACTTC.

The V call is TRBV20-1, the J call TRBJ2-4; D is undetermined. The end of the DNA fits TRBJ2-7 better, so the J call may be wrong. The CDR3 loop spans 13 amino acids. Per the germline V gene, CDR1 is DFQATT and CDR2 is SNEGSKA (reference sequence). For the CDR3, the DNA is TGCAGTGCTAGTCGAGACATCCTCTACGAGCAGTACTTC. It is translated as CSASRDILYEQYF.

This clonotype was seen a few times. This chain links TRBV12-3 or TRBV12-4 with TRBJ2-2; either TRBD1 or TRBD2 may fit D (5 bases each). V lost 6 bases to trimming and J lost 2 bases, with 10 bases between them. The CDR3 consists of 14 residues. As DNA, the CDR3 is TGTGCCAGCAGGCCGGGGACCAACACCGGGGAGCTGTTTTTT. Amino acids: CASRPGTNTGELFF.

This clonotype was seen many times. The CDR3 loop reads CATTPGGSYEQYF. In DNA form, the CDR3 reads TGTGCCACCACCCCCGGGGGATCCTACGAGCAGTACTTC. The chain carries TRBV11-3 and TRBJ2-7; TRBD2 might be the D (6 bases). The ends were cut back, 10 bases at V and 1 base at J, with 14 bases in the middle. This CDR3 comprises 13 residues. Germline CDR1 reads SGHNT; CDR2 reads YENEEA.

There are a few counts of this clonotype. CDR3 nucleotide sequence: TGTGCCAGCAGTGGCACAGGGTCCAAGACCTACGAGCAGTACTTC. Translated: CASSGTGSKTYEQYF. This chain joins TRBV6-2 or TRBV6-3 and TRBJ2-7, with D possibly matching TRBD1 (6 bases). Germline V gene sequence: CDR1 MNHEY, CDR2 SVGEGT. Trimming cost V 5 bases and J 2 bases, with 16 bases left between them. The CDR3 is 15 residues long.

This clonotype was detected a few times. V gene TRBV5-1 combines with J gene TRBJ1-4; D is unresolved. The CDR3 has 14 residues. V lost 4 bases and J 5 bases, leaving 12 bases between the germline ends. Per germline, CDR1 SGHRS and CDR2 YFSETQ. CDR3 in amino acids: CASSLAKPNEKLFF. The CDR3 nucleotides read TGCGCCAGCAGCCTCGCGAAACCGAATGAAAAACTGTTTTTT.

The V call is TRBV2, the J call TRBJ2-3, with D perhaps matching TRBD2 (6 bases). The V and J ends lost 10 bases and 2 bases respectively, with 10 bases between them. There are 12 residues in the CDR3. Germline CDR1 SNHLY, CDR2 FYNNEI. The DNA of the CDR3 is TGTGCCACCCGGGAGTTCACAGATACGCAGTATTTT. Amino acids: CATREFTDTQYF.

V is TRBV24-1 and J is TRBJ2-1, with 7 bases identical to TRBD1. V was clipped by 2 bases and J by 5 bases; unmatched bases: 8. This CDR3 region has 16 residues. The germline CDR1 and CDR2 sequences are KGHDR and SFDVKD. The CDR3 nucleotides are TGTGCCACCAGTGATTCCGAACCGGGACAGAACAATGAGCAGTTCTTC. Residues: CATSDSEPGQNNEQFF.

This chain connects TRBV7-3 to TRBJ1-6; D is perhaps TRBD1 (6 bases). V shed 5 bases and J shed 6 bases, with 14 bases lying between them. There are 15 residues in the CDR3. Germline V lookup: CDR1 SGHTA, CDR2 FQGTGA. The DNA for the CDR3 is TGTGCCAGCAGCCCCGGGGGGGGCTCTAATTCACCCCTCCACTTT. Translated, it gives CASSPGGGSNSPLHF.

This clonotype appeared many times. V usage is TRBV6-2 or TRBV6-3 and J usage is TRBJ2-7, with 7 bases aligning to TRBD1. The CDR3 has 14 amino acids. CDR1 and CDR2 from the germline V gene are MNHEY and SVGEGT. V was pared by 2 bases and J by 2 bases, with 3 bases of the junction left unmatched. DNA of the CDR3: TGTGCCAGCAGTTACGACGGGACAGCCTACGAGCAGTACTTC. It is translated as CASSYDGTAYEQYF.

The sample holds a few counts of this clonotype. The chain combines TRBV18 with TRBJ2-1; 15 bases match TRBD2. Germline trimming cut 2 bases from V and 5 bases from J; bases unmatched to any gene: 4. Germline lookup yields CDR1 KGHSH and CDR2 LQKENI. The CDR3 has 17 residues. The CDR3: CASSPSGLAGGNNEQFF. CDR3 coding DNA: TGTGCCAGCTCACCATCGGGACTAGCGGGGGGAAACAATGAGCAGTTCTTC.